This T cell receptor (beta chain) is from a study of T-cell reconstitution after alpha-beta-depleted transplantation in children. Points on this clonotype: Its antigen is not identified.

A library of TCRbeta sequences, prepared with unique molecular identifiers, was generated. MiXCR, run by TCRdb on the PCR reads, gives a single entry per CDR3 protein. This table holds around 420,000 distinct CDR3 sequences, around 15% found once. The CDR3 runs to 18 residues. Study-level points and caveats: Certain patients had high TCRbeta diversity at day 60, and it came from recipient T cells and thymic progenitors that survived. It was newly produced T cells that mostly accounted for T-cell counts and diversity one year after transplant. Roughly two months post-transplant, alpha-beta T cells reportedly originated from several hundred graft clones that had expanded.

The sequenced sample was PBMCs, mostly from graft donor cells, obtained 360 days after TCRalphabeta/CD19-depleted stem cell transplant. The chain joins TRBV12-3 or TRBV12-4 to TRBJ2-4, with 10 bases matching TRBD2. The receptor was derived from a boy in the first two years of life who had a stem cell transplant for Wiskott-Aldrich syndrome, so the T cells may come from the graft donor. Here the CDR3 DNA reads TGTACCTTCAGTTTAGAAATAGCGGGGGGACTAGCCAAAAACATTCAGTACTTC. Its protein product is CTFSLEIAGGLAKNIQYF.